This TCR beta chain was sequenced for a study of type 1 regulatory T cells. Study-wide background: An in vitro protocol generated T-allo10, a Tr1-enriched, alloantigen-specific CD4 T cell product.

To note about this clonotype: Antigen unknown.

One entry per CDR3 protein results from TCRdb running MiXCR on the reads. Seen here are fewer than 70,000 distinct CDR3 sequences, 63% observed once, and the top ten hold 7% to 8.5%. The CDR3 length is 17 residues. V gave up 2 bases and J gave up 7 bases, with 24 bases separating them. Looked up from germline, CDR1 is MNHEY and CDR2 is SMNVEV (reference sequence). Graft donor-derived T-allo10 cells were described as host-alloantigen-specific, anergic, and alloantigen-specifically suppressive. V gene TRBV27 combines with J gene TRBJ2-7; TRBD2 is a possible D gene (6 bases). The TCR was taken from a human donor in good health. Sequencing input: cultured T cells, either the whole culture or a sorted T cell fraction (not recorded which). Stated subset: Tr1-enriched cell product generated in vitro against host alloantigens. CDR3 protein: CASSLRGTGLRLGEQYF. CDR3 in DNA: TGTGCCAGCAGTTTACGGGGTACCGGATTGCGACTAGGAGAGCAGTACTTC.